This T cell receptor beta chain was identified in a study of OX40 agonist ivuxolimab in advanced cancers. Looking at the study overall: The costimulatory receptor OX40 (CD134) was targeted by ivuxolimab, a fully human IgG2 agonistic monoclonal antibody. Intravenous ivuxolimab was administered to patients every 2 weeks at six dose levels: 0.01, 0.1, 0.3, 1.5, 3 and 10 mg/kg. Of the approximately 50 dose-escalation patients, hepatocellular carcinoma was present in around 20, melanoma in around 15, renal cell carcinoma in 9 and head and neck cancer in 9. In the dose-escalation cohort, 82.7% of patients were male, and the mean age was approximately 60 years, with a range of roughly 20 to 85. Prior anti-PD-1, anti-PD-L1 or anti-CTLA-4 therapy was permitted, and about two fifths of dose-escalation patients had received checkpoint inhibitors. Three dose-escalation patients achieved partial responses, one with hepatocellular carcinoma and two with cutaneous melanoma. Peripheral TCRbeta sequencing aimed to test whether ivuxolimab altered TCR sequence diversity and caused clonal T-cell expansion. The paper reports the monotherapy dose-escalation portion (N of about 50 patients) of the phase I ivuxolimab trial.

With regard to this clone: Its binding antigen is unknown. Base qualities were left out, and no much larger clone turns up one base away.

For sequencing of the TCRbeta CDR3 region, genomic DNA was extracted from the sorted cells. The immunoSEQ Assay was used to sequence the TCRbeta CDR3 regions. TCRdb's version of the immuneACCESS table is confined to in-frame rearrangements and falls short of the full clone set. An unresolved V gene accounts for under half of the shortfall where checked; the remainder is of unknown origin. The sample contains about 80,000 clones, around 87% of them found a single time. The ten largest account for 0.24% of the sample. From the germline V gene, CDR1 is SGHNT and CDR2 is YENEEA. The germline V and J ends show losses of 5 bases and 5 bases respectively, and no gene match explains 5 bases of the junction. The CDR3, cysteine through phenylalanine, is 14 amino acids long. The CDR3 DNA has 42 bases and is translated from base 1. Results the study describes overall, beyond this receptor: Low levels of normalized T-cell clonal expansion were also seen in some patients who did not respond. At doses of 0.1 to 3.0 mg/kg, clonal expansion of both CD4+ and CD8+ blood T cells was observed from baseline to week 6. Which antigens the clonally expanded peripheral T cells were specific for was not determined. Partial responders in the 0.1-3.0 mg/kg groups had among the lowest normalized peripheral clonal expansion, especially among CD8+ T cells. After ivuxolimab, more expanded clones were found on average in CD8+ T cells than in CD4+ T cells.

The trial excluded patients who had a history of autoimmune disease or were on systemic immunosuppression. Peripheral blood for TCR sequencing was collected from all dose cohorts at baseline, on cycle 4 day 1, and on cycle 7 day 1. The samples were taken from a phase I, first-in-human, multicenter, open-label dose-escalation trial of ivuxolimab. Adults with locally advanced or metastatic melanoma, renal cell carcinoma, hepatocellular carcinoma or head and neck squamous cell carcinoma were enrolled in the trial. CD4+ and CD8+ T cells were sorted separately from peripheral blood before TCR sequencing.

This chain is built from TRBV11-3 and TRBJ2-3, with 9 bases in between that match TRBD2. Sequenced here: CD4+ or CD8+ T cells sorted from blood, sampled in a trial of the OX40 agonist ivuxolimab. This sequence was found in an adult with an advanced solid tumor such as melanoma, head and neck, liver or kidney cancer. The CDR3 has the sequence CASSIGLAKDTQYF. At the DNA level, the sequence is TGTGCCAGCAGCATTGGACTAGCGAAAGATACGCAGTATTTT.